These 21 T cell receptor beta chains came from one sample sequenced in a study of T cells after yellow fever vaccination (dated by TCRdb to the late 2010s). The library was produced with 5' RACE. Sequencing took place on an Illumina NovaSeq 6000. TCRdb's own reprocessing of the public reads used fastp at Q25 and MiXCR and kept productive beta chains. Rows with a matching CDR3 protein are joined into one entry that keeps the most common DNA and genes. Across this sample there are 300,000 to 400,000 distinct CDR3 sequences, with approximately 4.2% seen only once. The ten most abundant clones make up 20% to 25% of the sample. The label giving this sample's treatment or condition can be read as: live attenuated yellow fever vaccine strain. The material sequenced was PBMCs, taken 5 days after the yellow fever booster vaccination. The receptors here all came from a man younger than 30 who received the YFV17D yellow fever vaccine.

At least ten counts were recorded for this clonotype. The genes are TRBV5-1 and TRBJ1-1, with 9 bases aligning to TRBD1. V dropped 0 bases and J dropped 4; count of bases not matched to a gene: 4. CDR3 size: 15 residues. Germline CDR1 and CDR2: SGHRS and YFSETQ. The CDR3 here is CASSLVPGQGTEAFF. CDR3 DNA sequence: TGCGCCAGCAGCTTGGTTCCGGGACAGGGCACTGAAGCTTTCTTT.

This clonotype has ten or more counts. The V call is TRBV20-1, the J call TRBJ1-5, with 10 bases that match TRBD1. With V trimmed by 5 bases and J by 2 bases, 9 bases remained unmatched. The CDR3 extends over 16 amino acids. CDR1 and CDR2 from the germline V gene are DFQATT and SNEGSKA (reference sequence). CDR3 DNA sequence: TGCAGTGCTGATCCGGGACAGGGGACTGGCAATCAGCCCCAGCATTTT. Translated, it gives CSADPGQGTGNQPQHF.

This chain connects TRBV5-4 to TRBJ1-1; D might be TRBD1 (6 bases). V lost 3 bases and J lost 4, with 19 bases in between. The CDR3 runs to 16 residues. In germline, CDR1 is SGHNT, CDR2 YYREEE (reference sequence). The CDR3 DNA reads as TGTGCCAGCAGCTCTCTACAGGGTTACTCGGGCACTGAAGCTTTCTTT. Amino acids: CASSSLQGYSGTEAFF.

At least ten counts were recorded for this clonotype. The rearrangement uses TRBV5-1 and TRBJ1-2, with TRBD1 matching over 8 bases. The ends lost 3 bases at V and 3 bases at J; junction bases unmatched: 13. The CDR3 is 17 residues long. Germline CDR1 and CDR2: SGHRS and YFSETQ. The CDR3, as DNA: TGCGCCAGCAGCTGGCTAAGGACAGGGACAAAGCACTATGGCTACACCTTC. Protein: CASSWLRTGTKHYGYTF.

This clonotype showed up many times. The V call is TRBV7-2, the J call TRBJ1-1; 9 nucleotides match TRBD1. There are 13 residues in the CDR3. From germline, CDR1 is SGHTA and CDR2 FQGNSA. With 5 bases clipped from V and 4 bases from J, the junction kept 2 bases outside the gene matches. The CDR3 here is CASSTQGATEAFF. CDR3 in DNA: TGTGCCAGCAGCACACAGGGGGCCACTGAAGCTTTCTTT.

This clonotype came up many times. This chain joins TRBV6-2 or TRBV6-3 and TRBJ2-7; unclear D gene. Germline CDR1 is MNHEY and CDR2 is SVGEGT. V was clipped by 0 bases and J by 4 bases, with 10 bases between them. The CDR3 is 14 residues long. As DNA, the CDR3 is TGTGCCAGCAGTTACTCGATTAAGATATACGAGCAGTACGTC. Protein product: CASSYSIKIYEQYV.

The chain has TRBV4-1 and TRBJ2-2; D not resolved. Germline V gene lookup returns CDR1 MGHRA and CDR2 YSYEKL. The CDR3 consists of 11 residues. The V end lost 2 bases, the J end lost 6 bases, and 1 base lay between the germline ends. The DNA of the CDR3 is TGCGCCAGCAGCCAATCCGGGGAGCTGTTTTTT. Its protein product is CASSQSGELFF.

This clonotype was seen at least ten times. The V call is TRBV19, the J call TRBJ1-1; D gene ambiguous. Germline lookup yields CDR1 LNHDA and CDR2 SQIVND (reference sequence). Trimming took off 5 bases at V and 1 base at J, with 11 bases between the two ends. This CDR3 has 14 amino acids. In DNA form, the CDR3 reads TGTGCCAGTAGTCAACCAGTCTCGAACACTGAAGCTTTCTTT. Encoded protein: CASSQPVSNTEAFF.

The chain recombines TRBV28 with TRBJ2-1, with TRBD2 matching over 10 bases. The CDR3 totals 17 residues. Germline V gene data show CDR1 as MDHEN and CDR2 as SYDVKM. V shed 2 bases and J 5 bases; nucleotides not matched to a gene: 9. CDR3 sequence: CASSLGSGLAVDNEQFF. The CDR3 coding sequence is TGTGCCAGCAGTTTAGGGTCTGGACTAGCGGTGGACAATGAGCAGTTCTTC.

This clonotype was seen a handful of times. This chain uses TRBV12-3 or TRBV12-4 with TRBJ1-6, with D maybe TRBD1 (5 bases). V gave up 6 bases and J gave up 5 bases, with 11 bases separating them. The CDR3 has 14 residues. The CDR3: CASRTLGDNSPLHF. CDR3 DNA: TGTGCCAGCAGAACCTTAGGGGATAATTCACCCCTCCACTTT.

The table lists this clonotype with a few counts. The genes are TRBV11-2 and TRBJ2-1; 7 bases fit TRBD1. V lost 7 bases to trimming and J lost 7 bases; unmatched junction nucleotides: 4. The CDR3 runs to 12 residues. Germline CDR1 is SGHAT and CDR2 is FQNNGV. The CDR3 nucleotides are TGTGCCAGCAACAGGGGTGCGAATGAGCAGTTCTTC. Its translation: CASNRGANEQFF.

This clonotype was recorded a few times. This CDR3 reads CASSGSGTGGTGELFF. CDR3 nucleotides: TGTGCCAGCAGTGGCTCCGGGACCGGTGGTACCGGGGAGCTGTTTTTT. J is TRBJ2-2 and V is TRBV25-1, with D perhaps being TRBD1 or TRBD2 (5 bases each). The CDR3 length is 16 residues. CDR1 MGHDK and CDR2 SYGVNS come from the germline V gene. Trimming shortened V by 4 bases and J by 5 bases, and 17 bases separated the two germline ends.

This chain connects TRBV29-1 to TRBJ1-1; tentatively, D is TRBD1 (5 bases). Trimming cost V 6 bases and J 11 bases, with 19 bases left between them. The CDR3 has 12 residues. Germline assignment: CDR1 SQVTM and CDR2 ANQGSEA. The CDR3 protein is CSVGEPGDMAFF. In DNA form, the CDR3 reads TGCAGCGTCGGGGAACCGGGGGATATGGCTTTCTTT.

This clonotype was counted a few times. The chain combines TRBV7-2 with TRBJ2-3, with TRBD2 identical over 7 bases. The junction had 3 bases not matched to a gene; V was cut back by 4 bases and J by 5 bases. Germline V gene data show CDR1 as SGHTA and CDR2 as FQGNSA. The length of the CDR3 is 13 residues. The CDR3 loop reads CASSWGGGDTQYF. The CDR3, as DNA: TGTGCCAGCAGCTGGGGGGGGGGAGATACGCAGTATTTT.

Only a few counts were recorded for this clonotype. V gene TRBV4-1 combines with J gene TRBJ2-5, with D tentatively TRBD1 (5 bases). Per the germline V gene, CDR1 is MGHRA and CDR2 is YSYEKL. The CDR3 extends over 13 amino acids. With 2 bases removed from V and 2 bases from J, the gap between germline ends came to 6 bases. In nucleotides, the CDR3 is TGCGCCAGCAGCCAACCAGGGCAAGAGACCCAGTACTTC. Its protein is CASSQPGQETQYF.

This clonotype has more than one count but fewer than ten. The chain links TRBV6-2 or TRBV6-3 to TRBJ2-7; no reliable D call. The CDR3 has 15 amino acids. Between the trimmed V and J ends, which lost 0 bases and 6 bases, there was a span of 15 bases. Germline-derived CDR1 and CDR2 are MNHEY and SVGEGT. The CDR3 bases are TGTGCCAGCAGTTACTCTGTGCGTGGCTACGGCGAGCAGTACTTC. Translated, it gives CASSYSVRGYGEQYF.

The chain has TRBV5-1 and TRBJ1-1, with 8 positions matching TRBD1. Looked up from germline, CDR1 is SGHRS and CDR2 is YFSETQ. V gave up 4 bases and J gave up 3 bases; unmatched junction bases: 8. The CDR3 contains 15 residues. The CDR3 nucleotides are TGCGCCAGCAGCCCTAGGACAGGGTTGGACACTGAAGCTTTCTTT. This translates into CASSPRTGLDTEAFF.

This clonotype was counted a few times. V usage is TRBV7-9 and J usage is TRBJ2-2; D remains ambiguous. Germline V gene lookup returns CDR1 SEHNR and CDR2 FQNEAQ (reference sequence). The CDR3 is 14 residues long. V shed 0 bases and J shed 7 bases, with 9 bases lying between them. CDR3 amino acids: CASSLALGLGELFF. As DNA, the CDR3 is TGTGCCAGCAGCTTAGCGCTCGGGCTCGGGGAGCTGTTTTTT.

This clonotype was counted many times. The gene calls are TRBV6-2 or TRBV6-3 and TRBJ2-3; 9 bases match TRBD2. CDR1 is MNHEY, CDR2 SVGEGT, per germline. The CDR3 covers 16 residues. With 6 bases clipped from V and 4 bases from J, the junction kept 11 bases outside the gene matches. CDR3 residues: CASSDLSGGAPDTQYF. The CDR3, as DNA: TGTGCCAGCAGCGACCTTAGCGGGGGAGCACCAGATACGCAGTATTTT.

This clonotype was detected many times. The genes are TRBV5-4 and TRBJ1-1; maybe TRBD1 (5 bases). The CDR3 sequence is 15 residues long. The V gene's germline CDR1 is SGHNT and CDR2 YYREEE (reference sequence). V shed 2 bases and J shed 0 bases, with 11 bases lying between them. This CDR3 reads CASSFREGLNTEAFF. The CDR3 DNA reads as TGTGCCAGCAGCTTTAGGGAGGGACTGAACACTGAAGCTTTCTTT.

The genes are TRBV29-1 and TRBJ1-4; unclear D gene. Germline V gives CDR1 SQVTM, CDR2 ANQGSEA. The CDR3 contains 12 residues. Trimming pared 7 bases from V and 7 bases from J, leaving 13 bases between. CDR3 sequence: CSGRNWGEKLFF. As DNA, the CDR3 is TGCAGCGGGCGGAACTGGGGTGAAAAACTGTTTTTT. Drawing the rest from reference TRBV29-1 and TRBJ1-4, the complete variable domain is SAVISQKPSRDICQRGTSLTIQCQVDSQVTMMFWYRQQPGQSLTLIATANQGSEATYESGFVIDKFPISRPNLTFSTLTVSNMSPEDSSIYLCSGRNWGEKLFFGSGTQLSVL.